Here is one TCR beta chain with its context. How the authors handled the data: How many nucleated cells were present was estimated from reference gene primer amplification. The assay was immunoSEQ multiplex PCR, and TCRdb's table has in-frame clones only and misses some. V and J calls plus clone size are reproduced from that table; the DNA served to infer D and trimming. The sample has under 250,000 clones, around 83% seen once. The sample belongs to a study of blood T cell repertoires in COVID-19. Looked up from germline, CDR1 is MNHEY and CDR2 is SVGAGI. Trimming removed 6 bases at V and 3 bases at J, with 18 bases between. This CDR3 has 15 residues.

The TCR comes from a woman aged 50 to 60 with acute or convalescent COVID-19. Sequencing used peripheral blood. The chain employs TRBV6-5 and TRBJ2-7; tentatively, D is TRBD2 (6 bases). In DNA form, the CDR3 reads TGTGCCAGCAGATCCCCCTCCGGGGGTATCTACGAGCAGTACTTC. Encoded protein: CASRSPSGGIYEQYF.